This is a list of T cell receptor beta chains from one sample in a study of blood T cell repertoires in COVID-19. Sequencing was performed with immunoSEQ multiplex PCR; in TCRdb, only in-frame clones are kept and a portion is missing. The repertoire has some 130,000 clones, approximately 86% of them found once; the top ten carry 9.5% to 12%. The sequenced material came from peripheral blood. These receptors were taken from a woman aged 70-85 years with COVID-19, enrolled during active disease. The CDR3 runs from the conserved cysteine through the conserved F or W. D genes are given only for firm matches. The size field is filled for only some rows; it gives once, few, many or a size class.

cdr3_aa: CASSLDTGQPQHF
cdr3_nt: TGCGCCAGCAGCTTGGATACGGGTCAGCCCCAGCATTTT
j_call: TRBJ1-5
v_call: TRBV5-1
clone_size: few
d_call: NA

cdr3_aa: CASSRDMDLNTEAFF
cdr3_nt: TGCGCCAGCAGCCGGGACATGGACTTGAACACTGAAGCTTTCTTT
j_call: TRBJ1-1
v_call: TRBV5-1
clone_size: NA
d_call: NA

cdr3_aa: CASEDRLLGQPQHF
cdr3_nt: TGTGCCAGTGAGGACAGGCTTTTAGGTCAGCCCCAGCATTTT
j_call: TRBJ1-5
v_call: TRBV19
clone_size: NA
d_call: TRBD1

cdr3_aa: CASTTGPYEQYF
cdr3_nt: TGTGCCAGCACGACAGGACCCTACGAGCAGTACTTC
j_call: TRBJ2-7
v_call: TRBV28
clone_size: NA
d_call: NA

cdr3_aa: CASSLSQGANEKLFF
cdr3_nt: TGTGCTAGCAGCTTAAGCCAGGGGGCTAATGAAAAACTGTTTTTT
j_call: TRBJ1-4
v_call: TRBV7-7
clone_size: few
d_call: TRBD1

cdr3_aa: CASSLRSQDTIYF
cdr3_nt: TGTGCCAGCAGCTTGCGAAGCCAGGACACCATATATTTT
j_call: TRBJ1-3
v_call: TRBV7-9
clone_size: NA
d_call: NA

cdr3_aa: CASSLGGGGWETQYF
cdr3_nt: TGTGCCAGCAGTTTGGGGGGCGGGGGCTGGGAGACCCAGTACTTC
j_call: TRBJ2-5
v_call: TRBV27
clone_size: NA
d_call: NA

cdr3_aa: CASSQQQAYEQYF
cdr3_nt: TGTGCCAGCAGCCAGCAACAGGCCTACGAGCAGTACTTC
j_call: TRBJ2-7
v_call: TRBV4-2
clone_size: NA
d_call: NA

cdr3_aa: CASSTRGTGGIEKLFF
cdr3_nt: TGTGCCAGTAGTACCCGAGGGACAGGGGGAATTGAAAAACTGTTTTTT
j_call: TRBJ1-4
v_call: TRBV19
clone_size: NA
d_call: TRBD1

cdr3_aa: CASRSGTIDRSPLHF
cdr3_nt: TGTGCCAGCAGATCCGGGACAATAGATAGATCACCCCTCCACTTT
j_call: TRBJ1-6
v_call: TRBV2
clone_size: NA
d_call: NA

cdr3_aa: CASSIDRDLGYTF
cdr3_nt: TGTGCCAGTAGTATAGACAGGGATCTTGGCTACACCTTC
j_call: TRBJ1-2
v_call: TRBV19
clone_size: NA
d_call: NA

cdr3_aa: CASTAGVGETQYF
cdr3_nt: TGTGCCAGCACGGCCGGGGTGGGGGAGACCCAGTACTTC
j_call: TRBJ2-5
v_call: TRBV6-5
clone_size: once
d_call: NA

cdr3_aa: CASSPSGLFDGYTF
cdr3_nt: TGTGCCAGCAGCCCGAGCGGGCTTTTCGATGGCTACACCTTC
j_call: TRBJ1-2
v_call: TRBV3-1/TRBV3-2
clone_size: NA
d_call: NA

cdr3_aa: CASSNPPRVNTGELFF
cdr3_nt: TGTGCCAGCAGCAACCCACCCAGGGTAAACACCGGGGAGCTGTTTTTT
j_call: TRBJ2-2
v_call: TRBV21-1
clone_size: NA
d_call: NA

cdr3_aa: CASSLGREVYGYTF
cdr3_nt: TGTGCCAGCAGCTTAGGCAGGGAGGTCTATGGCTACACCTTC
j_call: TRBJ1-2
v_call: TRBV7-2
clone_size: few
d_call: NA

cdr3_aa: CASSEARYSPLHF
cdr3_nt: TGTGCCAGCAGTGAGGCGCGGTACTCACCCCTCCACTTT
j_call: TRBJ1-6
v_call: TRBV6-4
clone_size: once
d_call: NA

cdr3_aa: CASSLARNTEAFF
cdr3_nt: TGCGCCAGCAGCCTGGCTAGGAACACTGAAGCTTTCTTT
j_call: TRBJ1-1
v_call: TRBV5-1
clone_size: NA
d_call: NA

cdr3_aa: CASSLGRDEQYF
cdr3_nt: TGTGCCAGCAGCTTAGGGCGGGACGAGCAGTACTTC
j_call: TRBJ2-7
v_call: TRBV11-2
clone_size: NA
d_call: NA

cdr3_aa: CASSKDMNTEAFF
cdr3_nt: TGTGCCAGCTCGAAGGACATGAACACTGAAGCTTTCTTT
j_call: TRBJ1-1
v_call: TRBV18
clone_size: NA
d_call: NA

cdr3_aa: CASSLGTGMEVYGYTF
cdr3_nt: TGTGCTAGCAGCTTAGGGACAGGGATGGAGGTATATGGCTACACCTTC
j_call: TRBJ1-2
v_call: TRBV7-7
clone_size: few
d_call: TRBD1

cdr3_aa: CASSQAGIQGQPQHF
cdr3_nt: TGTGCCAGCAGCCAAGCAGGCATACAGGGCCAGCCCCAGCATTTT
j_call: TRBJ1-5
v_call: TRBV3-1/TRBV3-2
clone_size: NA
d_call: NA

cdr3_aa: CASRPTGGNQPQHF
cdr3_nt: TGTGCCAGCAGGCCGACAGGGGGCAATCAGCCCCAGCATTTT
j_call: TRBJ1-5
v_call: TRBV6-4
clone_size: NA
d_call: TRBD1

cdr3_aa: CASKTSRTENTEAFF
cdr3_nt: TGTGCCAGTAAAACTTCCCGGACAGAGAACACTGAAGCTTTCTTT
j_call: TRBJ1-1
v_call: TRBV19
clone_size: once
d_call: NA

cdr3_aa: CASSQGDGHEAFF
cdr3_nt: TGTGCCAGCAGCCAAGGCGACGGACATGAAGCTTTCTTT
j_call: TRBJ1-1
v_call: TRBV3-1/TRBV3-2
clone_size: NA
d_call: NA

cdr3_aa: CASSPGQGIMNTEAFF
cdr3_nt: TGTGCCAGCAGCCCAGGGCAGGGGATCATGAACACTGAAGCTTTCTTT
j_call: TRBJ1-1
v_call: TRBV7-6
clone_size: NA
d_call: NA

cdr3_aa: CASSLAAQGRNEQFF
cdr3_nt: TGTGCCAGCAGCTTAGCGGCACAGGGGCGGAATGAGCAGTTCTTC
j_call: TRBJ2-1
v_call: TRBV7-9
clone_size: NA
d_call: TRBD1

cdr3_aa: CASSLRAGGSYEQYF
cdr3_nt: TGTGCCAGCAGCTTAAGAGCGGGGGGATCCTACGAGCAGTACTTC
j_call: TRBJ2-7
v_call: TRBV7-2
clone_size: once
d_call: TRBD2

cdr3_aa: CASSDGQGNSPLHF
cdr3_nt: TGTGCCAGCAGTGATGGACAGGGGAATTCACCCCTCCACTTT
j_call: TRBJ1-6
v_call: TRBV6-4
clone_size: NA
d_call: TRBD1

cdr3_aa: CASSKNRGRNYGYTF
cdr3_nt: TGTGCCAGCAGTAAAAACAGGGGACGTAACTATGGCTACACCTTC
j_call: TRBJ1-2
v_call: TRBV6-5
clone_size: NA
d_call: TRBD1

cdr3_aa: CASSLGSYGYTF
cdr3_nt: TGTGCCAGCAGCTTAGGCAGCTATGGCTACACCTTC
j_call: TRBJ1-2
v_call: TRBV11-2
clone_size: NA
d_call: NA

cdr3_aa: CASRQPGTENTEAFF
cdr3_nt: TGTGCCAGCAGGCAACCCGGGACAGAGAACACTGAAGCTTTCTTT
j_call: TRBJ1-1
v_call: TRBV5-4
clone_size: NA
d_call: TRBD1

cdr3_aa: CASSLEGVGGLRYSGANVLTF
cdr3_nt: TGTGCCAGCAGCCTCGAAGGGGTAGGCGGCCTTAGGTATTCTGGGGCCAACGTCCTGACTTTC
j_call: TRBJ2-6
v_call: TRBV9
clone_size: NA
d_call: NA

cdr3_aa: CASSVGFWGTSGYSTDTQYF
cdr3_nt: TGTGCCAGCAGCGTAGGATTTTGGGGGACTAGCGGCTATAGCACAGATACGCAGTATTTT
j_call: TRBJ2-3
v_call: TRBV9
clone_size: NA
d_call: TRBD2

cdr3_aa: CASSRTGGRSGNTIYF
cdr3_nt: TGTGCCAGCAGCCGAACAGGGGGCAGGTCTGGAAACACCATATATTTT
j_call: TRBJ1-3
v_call: TRBV7-3
clone_size: NA
d_call: TRBD1

cdr3_aa: CASSHDRVGNTIYF
cdr3_nt: TGTGCCAGCAGCCACGACAGGGTTGGAAACACCATATATTTT
j_call: TRBJ1-3
v_call: TRBV3-1/TRBV3-2
clone_size: NA
d_call: TRBD1

cdr3_aa: CASQTGGDVYGYTF
cdr3_nt: TGTGCCAGCCAAACAGGGGGCGACGTCTATGGCTACACCTTC
j_call: TRBJ1-2
v_call: TRBV19
clone_size: NA
d_call: TRBD1

cdr3_aa: CSASPTGDVSNYGYTF
cdr3_nt: TGCAGTGCTAGTCCGACAGGGGATGTTAGTAACTATGGCTACACCTTC
j_call: TRBJ1-2
v_call: TRBV20-1
clone_size: NA
d_call: TRBD1

cdr3_aa: CASSLGAGGGGGGYTF
cdr3_nt: TGCGCCAGCAGCTTAGGGGCCGGAGGAGGGGGCGGTGGCTACACCTTC
j_call: TRBJ1-2
v_call: TRBV5-1
clone_size: NA
d_call: TRBD1

cdr3_aa: CASSTEDRAFTGELFF
cdr3_nt: TGCGCCAGCAGCACGGAGGACAGGGCCTTCACCGGGGAGCTGTTTTTT
j_call: TRBJ2-2
v_call: TRBV5-1
clone_size: NA
d_call: TRBD1

cdr3_aa: CASSFAGTGVSYEQYF
cdr3_nt: TGTGCCAGCAGTTTTGCTGGGACAGGGGTTTCCTACGAGCAGTACTTC
j_call: TRBJ2-7
v_call: TRBV28
clone_size: NA
d_call: TRBD1

cdr3_aa: CASSGTGSQANYGYTF
cdr3_nt: TGTGCCAGCAGTGGGACAGGGAGTCAGGCTAACTATGGCTACACCTTC
j_call: TRBJ1-2
v_call: TRBV28
clone_size: NA
d_call: TRBD1

cdr3_aa: CASSLDNRQYF
cdr3_nt: TGTGCCAGCAGCTTAGATAACAGGCAGTACTTC
j_call: TRBJ2-4
v_call: TRBV11-2
clone_size: NA
d_call: NA

cdr3_aa: CAILDSLFGNTIYF
cdr3_nt: TGTGCCATCTTGGACAGTTTGTTCGGAAACACCATATATTTT
j_call: TRBJ1-3
v_call: TRBV10-3
clone_size: once
d_call: NA

cdr3_aa: CASTTVYSPLHF
cdr3_nt: TGTGCCAGCACCACAGTATATTCACCCCTCCACTTT
j_call: TRBJ1-6
v_call: TRBV12-3/TRBV12-4
clone_size: NA
d_call: NA

cdr3_aa: CASVKQSIQETQYF
cdr3_nt: TGTGCCAGCGTTAAACAGAGCATCCAAGAGACCCAGTACTTC
j_call: TRBJ2-5
v_call: TRBV7-9
clone_size: NA
d_call: NA

cdr3_aa: CASMRGLWGYEQYF
cdr3_nt: TGTGCCAGCATGCGGGGGCTATGGGGATACGAGCAGTACTTC
j_call: TRBJ2-7
v_call: TRBV2
clone_size: NA
d_call: NA

cdr3_aa: CASSHVGGVNNEQFF
cdr3_nt: TGTGCCAGCAGCCATGTAGGGGGGGTTAACAATGAGCAGTTCTTC
j_call: TRBJ2-1
v_call: TRBV14
clone_size: NA
d_call: NA

cdr3_aa: CASSLRNEQFF
cdr3_nt: TGTGCCAGCAGTTTGCGAAATGAGCAGTTCTTC
j_call: TRBJ2-1
v_call: TRBV12-3/TRBV12-4
clone_size: NA
d_call: NA

cdr3_aa: CASSFYPDRVNSPLHF
cdr3_nt: TGTGCCAGCAGCTTTTACCCAGACAGGGTAAATTCACCCCTCCACTTT
j_call: TRBJ1-6
v_call: TRBV11-2
clone_size: once
d_call: TRBD1

cdr3_aa: CASSDGGLAKETQYF
cdr3_nt: TGTGCCAGCAGTGACGGGGGACTAGCGAAAGAGACCCAGTACTTC
j_call: TRBJ2-5
v_call: TRBV2
clone_size: NA
d_call: TRBD2

cdr3_aa: CASSLETSGAAVTGELFF
cdr3_nt: TGTGCCAGCAGCTTAGAGACTAGCGGGGCGGCAGTTACCGGGGAGCTGTTTTTT
j_call: TRBJ2-2
v_call: TRBV7-2
clone_size: NA
d_call: TRBD2

cdr3_aa: CASSFDGVYGYTF
cdr3_nt: TGCGCCAGCAGCTTTGACGGGGTCTATGGCTACACCTTC
j_call: TRBJ1-2
v_call: TRBV5-1
clone_size: NA
d_call: NA

cdr3_aa: CASSLGGLRAFF
cdr3_nt: TGTGCCAGCAGCTTGGGGGGACTGCGGGCTTTCTTT
j_call: TRBJ1-1
v_call: TRBV5-6
clone_size: NA
d_call: NA